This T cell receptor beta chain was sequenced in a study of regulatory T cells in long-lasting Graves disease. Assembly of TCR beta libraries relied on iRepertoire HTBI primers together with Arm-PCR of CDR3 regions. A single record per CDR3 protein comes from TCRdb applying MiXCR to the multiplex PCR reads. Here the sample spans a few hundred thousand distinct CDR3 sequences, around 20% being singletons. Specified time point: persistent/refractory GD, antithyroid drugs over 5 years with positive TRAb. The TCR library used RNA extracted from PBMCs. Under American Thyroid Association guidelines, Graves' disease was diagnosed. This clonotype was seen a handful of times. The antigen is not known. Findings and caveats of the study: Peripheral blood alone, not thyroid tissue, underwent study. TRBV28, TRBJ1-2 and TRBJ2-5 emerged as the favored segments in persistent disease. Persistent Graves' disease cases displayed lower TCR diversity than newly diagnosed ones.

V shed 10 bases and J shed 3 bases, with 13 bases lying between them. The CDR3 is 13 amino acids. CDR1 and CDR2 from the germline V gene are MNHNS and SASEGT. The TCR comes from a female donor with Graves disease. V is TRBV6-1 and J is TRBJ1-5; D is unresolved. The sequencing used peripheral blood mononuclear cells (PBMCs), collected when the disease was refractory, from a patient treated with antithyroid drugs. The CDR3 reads CAIRVHLNQPQHF. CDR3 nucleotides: TGTGCCATCCGGGTCCACCTCAATCAGCCCCAGCATTTT.